This TCR beta chain came from a study of patients and donors after allogeneic stem cell transplantation. The CDR3 loop spans 14 amino acids. Germline assignment: CDR1 SGHRS and CDR2 YFSETQ. V lost 2 bases and J lost 5, with 8 bases in between. TCRdb re-called the RT-PCR reads with MiXCR, one entry per CDR3 protein. The table has roughly 230,000 distinct CDR3 sequences, 13% to 15% seen once. This clonotype was detected ten times or more. The sample consisted of blood, either unsorted or a sorted T cell fraction (not recorded which). The clonotype comes from a human donor who was either an allogeneic HSCT recipient or a stem cell or donor lymphocyte infusion donor (not recorded which). It is not recorded whose cells these are; they may come from a transplant donor. The chain is built from TRBV5-1 and TRBJ1-6; tentatively, D is TRBD1 (5 bases). The CDR3 DNA reads as TGCGCCAGCAGCTTCCAAGGGGATAATTCACCCCTCCACTTT. Translation gives CASSFQGDNSPLHF.